This entry lists 9 T cell receptor beta chains sequenced from one sample in a study of CD8+ T cells in alopecia areata. The authors extracted RNA and reverse transcribed it into cDNA as the sequencing template. Produced via immunoSEQ multiplex PCR; TCRdb's table is partial and in-frame only. The sample records 110,000 or so clones, around two fifths being singletons. The source material was CD4+ T cells sorted from blood. These receptors were taken from a human donor with alopecia areata.

This clone was recorded a few times. The gene calls are TRBV29-1 and TRBJ2-3; TRBD2 matches 7 bases. With V trimmed by 2 bases and J by 3 bases, 5 bases remained unmatched. The CDR3 covers 14 residues. CDR1 and CDR2 from the germline V gene are SQVTM and ANQGSEA. CDR3 bases: TGCAGCGTTGAAAGGATCGGGGGGACAGATACGCAGTATTTT. This sequence encodes CSVERIGGTDTQYF.

The J gene is TRBJ1-2, the V gene TRBV29-1, with no clear D. Per germline, CDR1 SQVTM and CDR2 ANQGSEA. Trimming took off 1 base at V and 4 bases at J, with 7 bases between the two ends. The CDR3 is 12 residues long. The CDR3 sequence is CSVEGTPYGYTF. CDR3 in DNA: TGCAGCGTTGAAGGCACTCCCTATGGCTACACCTTC.

The chain joins TRBV2 to TRBJ2-5; no firm D call. Deletions cut 8 bases from V and 4 bases from J, with 14 bases between. The V gene's germline CDR1 is SNHLY and CDR2 FYNNEI. The CDR3 totals 13 residues. CDR3 in DNA: TGTGCCAGCGGGAACACCTACACAGAGACCCAGTACTTC. It yields the protein CASGNTYTETQYF.

This chain uses TRBV7-9 with TRBJ2-7, with D unresolved. From germline, CDR1 is SEHNR and CDR2 FQNEAQ (reference sequence). The V end lost 1 base, the J end lost 2 bases, and 12 bases lay between the germline ends. This CDR3 region has 15 residues. Here the CDR3 reads CASSLGARPPYEQYF. The DNA of the CDR3 is TGTGCCAGCAGCTTAGGGGCCAGACCCCCCTACGAGCAGTACTTC.

This clone was observed a few times. This chain links TRBV29-1 with TRBJ2-7, with no clear D. This CDR3 is built from 10 residues. V was clipped by 4 bases and J by 9 bases, with 10 bases between them. CDR1 SQVTM and CDR2 ANQGSEA come from the germline V gene. CDR3 protein: CSVVQAVQYF. CDR3 DNA: TGCAGCGTTGTTCAGGCAGTGCAGTACTTC.

The V gene is TRBV29-1, the J gene TRBJ1-1; D unclear. The ends were cut back, 0 bases at V and 7 bases at J, with 9 bases in the middle. CDR1 is SQVTM, CDR2 ANQGSEA, per germline. The CDR3 totals 12 residues. CDR3 region: CSVEDLTDEAFF. CDR3 DNA sequence: TGCAGCGTTGAAGATTTGACGGATGAAGCTTTCTTT.

The CDR3 coding sequence is TGTGCCAGCAGTTTTACCGGGACTTCCTACGAGCAGTACTTC. This translates into CASSFTGTSYEQYF. The rearrangement links TRBV27 to TRBJ2-7; a weak D match, TRBD2 (6 bases). Trimming removed 3 bases at V and 1 base at J, with 10 bases between. In germline, CDR1 is MNHEY, CDR2 SMNVEV (reference sequence). The CDR3 is 14 amino acids.

The chain has TRBV6-6 and TRBJ1-2; 7 bases line up with TRBD1. V was pared by 4 bases and J by 8 bases, with 13 bases of the junction left unmatched. The CDR3 is made up of 15 amino acids. Germline V lookup: CDR1 MNHNY, CDR2 SVGAGI (reference sequence). The CDR3 coding sequence is TGTGCCAGCAGTTTCATCGACAGGGCCAGCGACGGCTACACCTTC. Translated, it gives CASSFIDRASDGYTF.

This chain joins TRBV7-2 and TRBJ1-2; no reliable D call. Germline CDR1 and CDR2: SGHTA and FQGNSA. The CDR3 is made up of 14 amino acids. Trimming cost V 5 bases and J 2 bases, with 12 bases left between them. CDR3 residues: CASSPVRRNYGYTF. The CDR3 DNA reads as TGTGCCAGCAGCCCGGTAAGGCGGAACTATGGCTACACCTTC.